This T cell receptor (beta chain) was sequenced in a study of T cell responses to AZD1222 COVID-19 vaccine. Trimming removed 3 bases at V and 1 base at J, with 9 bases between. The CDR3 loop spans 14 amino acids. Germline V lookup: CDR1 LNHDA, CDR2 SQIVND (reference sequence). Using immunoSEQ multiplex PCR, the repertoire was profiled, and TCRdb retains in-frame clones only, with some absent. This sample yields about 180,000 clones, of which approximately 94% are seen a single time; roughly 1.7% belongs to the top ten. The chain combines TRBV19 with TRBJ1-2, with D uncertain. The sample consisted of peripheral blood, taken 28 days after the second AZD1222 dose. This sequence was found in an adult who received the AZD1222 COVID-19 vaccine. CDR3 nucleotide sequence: TGTGCCAGTAGTATTTCTGACAATAACTATGGCTACACCTTC. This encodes CASSISDNNYGYTF.